What follows is one T cell receptor beta chain and its context. The data are from a study of T cells in Graves' hyperthyroidism and ophthalmopathy. The TCR beta CDR3 regions underwent amplification using RNA transcripts as the source. First-round RT-PCR targeting the TCR CDR3 was performed with the HTBI primer set. TCRdb re-derived calls from the multiplex PCR reads in MiXCR, one entry per CDR3 protein. The table shows approximately 690,000 distinct CDR3 sequences, with around 20% occurring only once. Every diagnosis used clinical symptoms, serum thyroxine and TRAb, thyroid ultrasound and orbital computed tomography. The germline V and J ends were trimmed by 5 bases and 9 bases, with 8 bases remaining between them. Germline CDR1 reads SEHNR; CDR2 reads FQNEAQ (reference sequence). There are 11 residues in the CDR3.

This chain links TRBV7-9 with TRBJ2-1; D gene ambiguous. The sequence derives from a man aged 25-45 years with Graves' ophthalmopathy. The sequenced sample was blood. CDR3 in amino acids: CASSGTGEQFF. Here the CDR3 DNA reads TGTGCCAGCAGCGGTACGGGTGAGCAGTTCTTC.